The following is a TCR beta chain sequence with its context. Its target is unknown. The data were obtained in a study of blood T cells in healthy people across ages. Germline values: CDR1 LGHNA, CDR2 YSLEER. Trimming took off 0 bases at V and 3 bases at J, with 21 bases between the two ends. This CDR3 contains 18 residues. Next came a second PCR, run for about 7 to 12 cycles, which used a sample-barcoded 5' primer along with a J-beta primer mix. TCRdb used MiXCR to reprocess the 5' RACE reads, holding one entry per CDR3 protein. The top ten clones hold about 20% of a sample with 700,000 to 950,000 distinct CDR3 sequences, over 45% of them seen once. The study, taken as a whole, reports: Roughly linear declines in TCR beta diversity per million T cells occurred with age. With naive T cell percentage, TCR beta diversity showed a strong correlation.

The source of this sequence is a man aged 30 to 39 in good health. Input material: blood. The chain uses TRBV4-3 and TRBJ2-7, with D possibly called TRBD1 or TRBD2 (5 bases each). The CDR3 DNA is TGCGCCAGCAGCCAAGATCGGTCTTGGGGCCTCGGGGACTACGAGCAGTACTTC. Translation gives CASSQDRSWGLGDYEQYF.